A selection of T cell receptor beta chains follows, all from one sample in a study of shared clonotypes between healthy human individuals. This table comes from immunoSEQ multiplex PCR, and its TCRdb copy is limited to in-frame clones, with some not included. This repertoire shows around 700,000 clones, 60% to 80% found once; its top ten account for under 2%. Sequenced sample: memory CD4+ T cells sorted from blood. These receptors all stem from a woman aged 25 to 45 in good health. CDR3s include the opening cysteine and the closing phenylalanine or tryptophan. D genes are given only for firm matches. Where a row states a size, it is once, few, many or the class of an expanded clone; other rows omit it.

NA TRBJ2-7 once TRBV15 TGTGCCACCAGCAAGGGAAGGGAGTCGGAGCAGTACTTC CATSKGRESEQYF
NA TRBJ1-5 NA TRBV7-2 TGTGCCAGCAGCTTGTGGGATAATCAGCCCCAGCATTTT CASSLWDNQPQHF
NA TRBJ1-5 few TRBV28 TGTGCCAGCTCCCCTACAATACCCAATCAGCCCCAGCATTTT CASSPTIPNQPQHF
NA TRBJ2-1 NA TRBV18 TGTGCCAGCTCACGAGGGGGGTCTTACAATGAGCAGTTCTTC CASSRGGSYNEQFF
TRBD1 TRBJ1-4 NA TRBV7-9 TGTGCCAGCAGCACAGGACAGGATGATAATGAAAAACTGTTTTTT CASSTGQDDNEKLFF
TRBD1 TRBJ2-5 NA TRBV30 TGTGCCTGGGCACAGGGGTTCGAAGAGACCCAGTACTTC CAWAQGFEETQYF
TRBD2 TRBJ2-2 NA TRBV13 TGTGCCAGCAGCCGACGGGGGAGGGAAGGCACCGGGGAGCTGTTTTTT CASSRRGREGTGELFF
TRBD2 TRBJ2-2 NA TRBV18 TGTGCCAGCTCACCACAGGCGGAACTAGCGGCCGGGGAGCTGTTTTTT CASSPQAELAAGELFF
TRBD2 TRBJ2-1 many TRBV10-3 TGTGCCATCAGGGGGAGTGCGGGAGGGCCAGTGAATGAGCAGTTCTTC CAIRGSAGGPVNEQFF
TRBD1 TRBJ1-4 NA TRBV27 TGTGCCAGCAGCCACCTCCCGGGACAGGGTGATGAAAAACTGTTTTTT CASSHLPGQGDEKLFF
NA TRBJ2-1 NA TRBV29-1 TGCAGCGTGGGTACCTACTCCTACAATGAGCAGTTCTTC CSVGTYSYNEQFF
NA TRBJ1-4 NA TRBV2 TGTGCCAGCAGTATAGGCGTGGGGAACGAAAAACTGTTTTTT CASSIGVGNEKLFF
NA TRBJ2-2 NA TRBV14 TGTGCCAGCAGCCAAGTTCGGGGGCGAACCGGGGAGCTGTTTTTT CASSQVRGRTGELFF
NA TRBJ2-2 NA TRBV5-4 TGTGCCAGCAGCCCCGGCCTGACCGGGGAGCTGTTTTTT CASSPGLTGELFF
TRBD2 TRBJ2-3 NA TRBV11-2 TGTGCCAGCAGCTGGCGGGTGCGGCGGGGGGACACAGATACGCAGTATTTT CASSWRVRRGDTDTQYF
TRBD2 TRBJ2-1 NA TRBV5-1 TGCGCCAGCACGCAAGCGGGAGGCTACAATGAGCAGTTCTTC CASTQAGGYNEQFF
TRBD2 TRBJ2-6 NA TRBV19 TGTGCCAGTTCGGGGGGTCGGGCTGGGGCCAACGTCCTGACTTTC CASSGGRAGANVLTF
TRBD2 TRBJ2-1 NA TRBV30 TGTGCCGGAGACCCTAGCGGCTTTTACAATGAGCAGTTCTTC CAGDPSGFYNEQFF
TRBD2 TRBJ2-1 NA TRBV4-2 TGTGCCAGCAGCCGGTCGAGCGGGAGTCCTTCCTACAATGAGCAGTTCTTC CASSRSSGSPSYNEQFF
NA TRBJ2-7 NA TRBV28 TGTGCCAGCAGGACACGGGGTGGCAGAGGAGACGAGCAGTACTTC CASRTRGGRGDEQYF
TRBD2 TRBJ2-3 few TRBV4-2 TGTGCCAGCAGCCAAGGGACTAGCGGGAGGGCCAGCGCAGATACGCAGTATTTT CASSQGTSGRASADTQYF
TRBD1 TRBJ2-7 NA TRBV28 TGTGCCACCCAGCCAGGGGGCGGCTACGAGCAGTACTTC CATQPGGGYEQYF
NA TRBJ1-5 many TRBV5-1 TGCGCCAGCAGCTTGAAGGCGGGGCAGCCCCAGCATTTT CASSLKAGQPQHF
TRBD2 TRBJ2-5 NA TRBV19 TGTGCCAGTAGTAATCGGCTAGCGGGAGGCCAAGAGACCCAGTACTTC CASSNRLAGGQETQYF
NA TRBJ1-1 NA TRBV2 TGTGCCAGCGAGGTAGGGCACACTGAAGCTTTCTTT CASEVGHTEAFF
NA TRBJ2-7 NA TRBV5-1 TGCGCCAGCAGCTTGGACAGCGGCGACGAGCAGTACTTC CASSLDSGDEQYF
NA TRBJ2-1 NA TRBV29-1 TGCAGCGTTGAAGGTGTGACCAATGAGCAGTTCTTC CSVEGVTNEQFF
TRBD1 TRBJ1-1 few TRBV6-1 TGTGCCAGCAGTGTAACAGGGGCCCTGGGGGGAGCTTTCTTT CASSVTGALGGAFF
NA TRBJ2-5 NA TRBV18 TGTGCCAGCTCACCAGGGAGCCAAGAGACCCAGTACTTC CASSPGSQETQYF
TRBD2 TRBJ2-1 NA TRBV29-1 TGCAGCTGTGATACTAGCGGATACAATGAGCAGTTCTTC CSCDTSGYNEQFF
TRBD2 TRBJ2-7 few TRBV6-5 TGTGCCAGCAGCCGCGCTAGCGGGAGTTTAGAGCAGTACTTC CASSRASGSLEQYF
TRBD2 TRBJ2-7 NA TRBV14 TGTGCCAGCAGCCAAGGACTAGCGGGATTATGGGAGCAGTACTTC CASSQGLAGLWEQYF
NA TRBJ2-3 NA TRBV5-1 TGCGCCAGCAGCCCAGCCCTTAAAGATACGCAGTATTTT CASSPALKDTQYF
NA TRBJ2-7 NA TRBV5-1 TGCGCCAGCAGCCGAGAGCCAGGGATGACCTACGAGCAGTACTTC CASSREPGMTYEQYF
NA TRBJ1-5 NA TRBV27 TGTGCCAGCAGTTTTGAAGGGAATAGCAATCAGCCCCAGCATTTT CASSFEGNSNQPQHF
TRBD1 TRBJ2-7 NA TRBV6-1 TGTGCCAGCAGCCCCACCGGGACAGGCACCTACGAGCAGTACTTC CASSPTGTGTYEQYF
NA TRBJ1-2 NA TRBV29-1 TGCAGCGTTGAAGATCGGGGCAGGGCAATCGGTGGCTACACCTTC CSVEDRGRAIGGYTF
NA TRBJ2-2 NA TRBV28 TGTGCCAGCAGCGGCCCAGGGCTGGGCACCGGGGAGCTGTTTTTT CASSGPGLGTGELFF
TRBD2 TRBJ2-7 NA TRBV27 TGTGCCACCGGGGGGTATGGATCCTACGAGCAGTACTTC CATGGYGSYEQYF